This passage covers 13 T cell receptor beta chains from one sample sequenced in a study of T-cell reconstitution after alpha-beta-depleted transplantation in children. Unique molecular identifiers tagged the TCRbeta library. TCRdb independently ran MiXCR on the PCR reads; one entry per CDR3 protein. The data contain 500,000 to 750,000 distinct CDR3 sequences, over 10% of them singletons. This material consisted of PBMCs, mostly from graft donor cells, taken 360 days after TCRalphabeta/CD19-depleted stem cell transplant. These receptors were obtained from a male patient aged 10 to 17 who had a stem cell transplant for acute myeloid leukemia, so the T cells may come from the graft donor.

Only a few counts were recorded for this clonotype. J is TRBJ2-2 and V is TRBV10-3; D is unclear. Deletions cut 6 bases from V and 7 bases from J, with 9 bases between. Germline values: CDR1 ENHRY, CDR2 SYGVKD. This CDR3 has 12 amino acids. The CDR3 loop is CAIRTGFGELFF. DNA for the CDR3: TGTGCCATCAGGACTGGATTCGGGGAGCTGTTTTTT.

There are a few counts of this clonotype. CDR3 region: CSAGTSGRGRYEQYF. The CDR3 region has the DNA TGCAGTGCTGGGACTAGCGGGAGGGGAAGATACGAGCAGTACTTC. V is TRBV20-1 and J is TRBJ2-7; 16 nucleotides match TRBD2. Germline V gene lookup returns CDR1 DFQATT and CDR2 SNEGSKA (reference sequence). CDR3 length: 15 amino acids. Trimming took 5 bases from V and 4 from J; bases not matched to a gene: 5.

This clonotype was observed a few times. This CDR3 reads CASSFNNEKLFF. As DNA, the CDR3 is TGTGCCAGCAGCTTCAACAATGAAAAACTGTTTTTT. The rearrangement uses TRBV5-6 and TRBJ1-4; the D is unclear. The germline gives CDR1 SGHDT, CDR2 YYEEEE. CDR3 length: 12 residues. The V end was cut by 2 bases, the J end by 5 bases, with 4 bases between.

This clonotype was seen a handful of times. The rearrangement links TRBV19 to TRBJ2-6; D is perhaps TRBD2 (5 bases). CDR1 LNHDA and CDR2 SQIVND come from the germline V gene (reference sequence). The CDR3 is made up of 18 amino acids. Trimming took off 4 bases at V and 2 bases at J, with 18 bases between the two ends. CDR3 region: CASSTQPGSAPGANVLTF. The DNA for the CDR3 is TGTGCCAGTAGTACCCAGCCGGGGTCAGCACCTGGGGCCAACGTCCTGACTTTC.

CDR3 loop: CASSKGELGANVLTF. The CDR3 DNA is TGTGCCAGCAGCAAAGGGGAATTGGGGGCCAACGTCCTGACTTTC. This chain connects TRBV7-2 to TRBJ2-6; maybe TRBD1 (5 bases). Trimming stripped 5 bases from V and 4 bases from J, with 12 bases between. Germline CDR1 is SGHTA and CDR2 is FQGNSA. The CDR3 has 15 residues.

The chain has TRBV14 and TRBJ2-5; 12 bases agree with TRBD2. The CDR3 is 17 amino acids. Losses at the gene ends were 4 bases for V and 5 bases for J; bases not matched to a gene: 11. The germline gives CDR1 SGHDN, CDR2 FVKESK. CDR3 coding DNA: TGTGCCAGCAGCCTTCGACTAGCGGGAGAGGATGGGGAGACCCAGTACTTC. This codes for CASSLRLAGEDGETQYF.

V is TRBV28 and J is TRBJ2-5; D uncertain. This CDR3 region has 12 residues. Per germline, CDR1 MDHEN and CDR2 SYDVKM. V was shortened by 2 bases and J by 9 bases, with 10 bases between the two germline ends. CDR3 DNA sequence: TGTGCCAGCAGTTTAATCATGAAGTCCCAGTACTTC. Its protein product is CASSLIMKSQYF. The whole variable domain, remainder taken from reference TRBV28 and TRBJ2-5, is DVKVTQSSRYLVKRTGEKVFLECVQDMDHENMFWYRQDPGLGLRLIYFSYDVKMKEKGDIPEGYSVSREKKERFSLILESASTNQTSMYLCASSLIMKSQYFGPGTRLLVL.

This chain joins TRBV18 and TRBJ2-5; 8 nucleotides line up with TRBD1. The CDR3 spans 17 residues. Germline values: CDR1 KGHSH, CDR2 LQKENI. The V segment lost 3 bases and the J segment 4 bases; nucleotides outside the gene matches: 13. CDR3 amino acids: CASSPLLIQGARETQYF. CDR3 DNA sequence: TGTGCCAGCTCACCTCTCCTTATCCAGGGGGCAAGAGAGACCCAGTACTTC.

The chain uses TRBV12-3 or TRBV12-4 and TRBJ1-5; 8 nucleotides agree with TRBD1. J lost 0 bases, V lost 4 bases, and 11 bases had no gene match. This CDR3 spans 18 amino acids. CDR3 coding DNA: TGTGCCAGCAGTTCCGGACAGGGCGTCGGATATAGCAATCAGCCCCAGCATTTT. This encodes CASSSGQGVGYSNQPQHF.

Concerning this clonotype: No conserved phenylalanine or tryptophan is present at the end of the CDR3, so a read error is the likely explanation. This chain links TRBV2 with TRBJ2-1; D is possibly TRBD1 (5 bases). Germline V gene data show CDR1 as SNHLY and CDR2 as FYNNEI. V shed 1 base and J shed 6 bases, with 10 bases lying between them. CDR3 length: 14 amino acids. For the CDR3, the DNA is TGTGCCAGCAGTGAAGGAAGGGGCGGCAATGAGCAGTTCTAC. Translated: CASSEGRGGNEQFY.

The chain links TRBV7-9 to TRBJ1-4; 8 bases align to TRBD1. The V and J ends lost 3 bases and 6 bases, in that order; junction bases with no gene match: 6. The CDR3 is made up of 15 amino acids. Germline-derived CDR1 and CDR2 are SEHNR and FQNEAQ (reference sequence). The CDR3 spells CASSFNRGRDEKLFF. DNA of the CDR3: TGTGCCAGCAGCTTCAACAGGGGGAGAGATGAAAAACTGTTTTTT. Variable domain in full (rest from reference TRBV7-9 and TRBJ1-4): DTGVSQNPRHKITKRGQNVTFRCDPISEHNRLYWYRQTLGQGPEFLTYFQNEAQLEKSRLLSDRFSAERPKGSFSTLEIQRTEQGDSAMYLCASSFNRGRDEKLFFGSGTQLSVL.

This clonotype was found many times. V usage is TRBV29-1 and J usage is TRBJ2-1; 11 nucleotides align to TRBD1. The CDR3 loop spans 13 amino acids. V lost 7 bases, J lost 6 bases, and 5 bases stayed unmatched. Germline V gene lookup returns CDR1 SQVTM and CDR2 ANQGSEA. For the CDR3, the DNA is TGCAGCGGACCGGGACAGGGGGTCAATGAGCAGTTCTTC. Translation: CSGPGQGVNEQFF.

This clonotype was seen a handful of times. The V call is TRBV7-2, the J call TRBJ2-5; D may match TRBD1 or TRBD2 (5 bases each). Trimming stripped 2 bases from V and 0 bases from J, with 10 bases between. This CDR3 is built from 15 residues. CDR1 and CDR2 from the germline V gene are SGHTA and FQGNSA. CDR3 loop: CASSLTRGNQETQYF. The CDR3 DNA reads TGTGCCAGCAGCTTAACCCGGGGCAACCAAGAGACCCAGTACTTC.